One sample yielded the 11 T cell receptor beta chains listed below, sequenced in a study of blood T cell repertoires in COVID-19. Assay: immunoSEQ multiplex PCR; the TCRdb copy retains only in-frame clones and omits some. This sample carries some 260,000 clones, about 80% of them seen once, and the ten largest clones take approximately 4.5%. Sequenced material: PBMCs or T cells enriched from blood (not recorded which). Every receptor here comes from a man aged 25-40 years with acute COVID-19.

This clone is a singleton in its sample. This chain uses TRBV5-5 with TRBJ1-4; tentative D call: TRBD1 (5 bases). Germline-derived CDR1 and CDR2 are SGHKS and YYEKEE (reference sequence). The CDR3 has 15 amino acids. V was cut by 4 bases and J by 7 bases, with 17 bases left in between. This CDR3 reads CASSLPGGASEKLFF. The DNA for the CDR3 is TGTGCCAGCAGCCTCCCAGGAGGGGCCAGTGAAAAACTGTTTTTT.

The CDR3 spells CASSYGPGQDTEAFF. In nucleotides, the CDR3 is TGTGCCAGCAGTTACGGCCCCGGACAGGACACTGAAGCTTTCTTT. The J gene is TRBJ1-1, the V gene TRBV6-5, with TRBD1 matching over 7 bases. CDR3 size: 15 residues. V dropped 2 bases and J dropped 3; count of bases not matched to a gene: 6. Germline loops: CDR1 MNHEY, CDR2 SVGAGI.

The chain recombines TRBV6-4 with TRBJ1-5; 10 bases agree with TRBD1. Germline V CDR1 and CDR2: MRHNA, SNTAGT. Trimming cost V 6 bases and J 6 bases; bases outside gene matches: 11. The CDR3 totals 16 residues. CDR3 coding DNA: TGTGCCAGCAGCCCCACCGGGACAGGGGTGGCTCAGCCCCAGCATTTT. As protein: CASSPTGTGVAQPQHF.

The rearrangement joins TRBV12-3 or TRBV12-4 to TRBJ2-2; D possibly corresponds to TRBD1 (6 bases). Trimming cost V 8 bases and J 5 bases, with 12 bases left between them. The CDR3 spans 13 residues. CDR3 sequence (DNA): TGTGCCAGCTCCAGGGGTCGTACCGGGGAGCTGTTTTTT. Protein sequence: CASSRGRTGELFF.

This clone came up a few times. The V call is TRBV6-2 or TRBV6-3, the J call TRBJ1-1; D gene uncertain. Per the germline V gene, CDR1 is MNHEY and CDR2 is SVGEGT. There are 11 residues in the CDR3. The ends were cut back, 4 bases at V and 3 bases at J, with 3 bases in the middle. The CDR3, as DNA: TGTGCCAGCAGTTTAGACACTGAAGCTTTCTTT. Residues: CASSLDTEAFF.

The CDR3 sequence: CASSLFGGAGYEQYV. The CDR3 bases are TGTGCCAGCAGCCTATTTGGGGGTGCGGGGTACGAGCAGTACGTC. The gene calls are TRBV7-2 and TRBJ2-7; TRBD2 is a possible D gene (6 bases). V was shortened by 5 bases and J by 4 bases, with 18 bases between the two germline ends. CDR3 length: 15 amino acids. The germline gives CDR1 SGHTA, CDR2 FQGNSA.

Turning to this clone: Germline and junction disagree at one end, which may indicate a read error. CDR3 protein: CASSLAGRDRSYNEQFF. The DNA of the CDR3 is TGTGCCAGCAGCTTGGCCGGTCGGGACAGGTCCTACAATGAGCAGTTCTTC. The chain links TRBV5-1 to TRBJ2-1; 8 nucleotides agree with TRBD1. CDR1 and CDR2 (germline): SGHRS, YFSETQ. The CDR3 loop spans 17 amino acids.

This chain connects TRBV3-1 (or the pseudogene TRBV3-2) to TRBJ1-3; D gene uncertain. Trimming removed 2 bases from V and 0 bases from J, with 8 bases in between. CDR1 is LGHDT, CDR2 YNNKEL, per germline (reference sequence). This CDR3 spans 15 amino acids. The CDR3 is CASSQRGVSGNTIYF. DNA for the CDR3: TGTGCCAGCAGCCAACGGGGAGTCTCTGGAAACACCATATATTTT.

This CDR3 reads CATSDPPGTGTGELFF. DNA of the CDR3: TGTGCCACCAGTGACCCACCCGGGACAGGGACCGGGGAGCTGTTTTTT. The gene calls are TRBV24-1 and TRBJ2-2, with 9 nucleotides matching TRBD1. This CDR3 is built from 16 residues. J was trimmed by 5 bases and V by 4 bases; bases with no gene match: 7. Germline lookup yields CDR1 KGHDR and CDR2 SFDVKD.

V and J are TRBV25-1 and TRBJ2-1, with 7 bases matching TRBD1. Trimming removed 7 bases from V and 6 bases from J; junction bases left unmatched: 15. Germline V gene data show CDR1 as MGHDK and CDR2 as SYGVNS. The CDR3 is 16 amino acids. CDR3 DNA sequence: TGTGCCAGCATTCCCTCTCCCGGGACAGAAGGCAATGAGCAGTTCTTC. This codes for CASIPSPGTEGNEQFF.

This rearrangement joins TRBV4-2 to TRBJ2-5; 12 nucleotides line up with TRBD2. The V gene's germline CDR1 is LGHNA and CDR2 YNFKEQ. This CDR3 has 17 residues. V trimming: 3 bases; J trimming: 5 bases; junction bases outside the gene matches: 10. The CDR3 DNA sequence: TGTGCCAGCAGCCAGTCTAGCGGGGGGGCCTTCTTGGAGACCCAGTACTTC. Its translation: CASSQSSGGAFLETQYF.